This T cell receptor (beta chain) was documented in a study of blood T cell repertoires in COVID-19. In the study overall: Samples of COVID-19 (acute and convalescent) were obtained from the United States, Italy and Spain.

The CDR3 is made up of 15 amino acids. The V segment lost 1 base and the J segment 2 bases; nucleotides outside the gene matches: 3. Per the germline V gene, CDR1 is LGHDT and CDR2 is YNNKEL (reference sequence). Followed over time, Seattle patients had been enrolled while infection was active. Generated by immunoSEQ multiplex PCR, the TCRdb table keeps only in-frame clones and is missing some. The sample holds under 200,000 clones, roughly 86% seen once. The specimen was peripheral blood. The rearrangement uses TRBV3-1 (or the pseudogene TRBV3-2) and TRBJ1-2, with 8 positions matching TRBD1. The source of this sequence is a man in his fifties or sixties with COVID-19, enrolled during active disease. DNA for the CDR3: TGTGCCAGCAGCCAAGGCTCAGGGGGCAACTATGGCTACACCTTC. This gives the protein CASSQGSGGNYGYTF.